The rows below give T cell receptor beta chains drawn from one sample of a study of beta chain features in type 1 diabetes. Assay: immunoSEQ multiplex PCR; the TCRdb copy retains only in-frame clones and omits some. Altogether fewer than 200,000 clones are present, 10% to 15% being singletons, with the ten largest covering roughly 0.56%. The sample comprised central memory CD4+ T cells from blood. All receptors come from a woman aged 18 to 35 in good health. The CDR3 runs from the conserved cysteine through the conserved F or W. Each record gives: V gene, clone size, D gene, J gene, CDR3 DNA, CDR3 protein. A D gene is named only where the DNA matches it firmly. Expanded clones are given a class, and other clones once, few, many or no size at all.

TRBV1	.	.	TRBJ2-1	TGCACCAGCAGCCTCTTCCGGGGCCTACTAGCGGGAGGGTGGCATGAGCAGTTCTTC	CTSSLFRGLLAGGWHEQFF
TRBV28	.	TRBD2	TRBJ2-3	TGTGCCAGCAGTTTCCGCCGGACTAGCGGGACCACAGATACGCAGTATTTT	CASSFRRTSGTTDTQYF
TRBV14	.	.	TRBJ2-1	TGTGCCAGCAGATATTTCGGCGGTAGCTCCTACAATGAGCAGTTCTTC	CASRYFGGSSYNEQFF
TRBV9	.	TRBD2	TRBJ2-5	TGTGCCAGCAGCGTAGAGGCTAGCGGGGTACAAGATGCGACCCAGTACTTC	CASSVEASGVQDATQYF
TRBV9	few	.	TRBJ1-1	TGTGCCAGCAGCCCAACCACAGGGTTGAACACTGAAGCTTTCTTT	CASSPTTGLNTEAFF
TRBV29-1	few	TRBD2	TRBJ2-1	TGCAGCGCTGAAGATCCACTAGCGCCAAATGAGCAGTTCTTC	CSAEDPLAPNEQFF
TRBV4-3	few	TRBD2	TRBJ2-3	TGCGCCAGCAGCCCGGCGGGAGCAGATACGCAGTATTTT	CASSPAGADTQYF
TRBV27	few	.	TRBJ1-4	TGTGCCAGCAGTTTGTCGGCGGGCCTGCGGGGCGAAAAACTGTTTTTT	CASSLSAGLRGEKLFF
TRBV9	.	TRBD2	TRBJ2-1	TGTGCCAGCAGCGCTACTAGCGGGAGGGCCGATGAGCAGTTCTTC	CASSATSGRADEQFF
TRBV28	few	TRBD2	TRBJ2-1	TGTGCCAGCAGTCCGCAGCGAGGACTAGGGTACAATGAGCAGTTCTTC	CASSPQRGLGYNEQFF
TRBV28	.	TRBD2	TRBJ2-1	TGTGCCAGCAGTTCCGCGGGTAGCGGGAGACGTGAGCAGTTCTTC	CASSSAGSGRREQFF
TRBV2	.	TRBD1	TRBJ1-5	TGTGCCAGCAGTGCGGACAGGGTAGGGCAGCCCCAGCATTTT	CASSADRVGQPQHF
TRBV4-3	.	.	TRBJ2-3	TGCGCCAGCAGCCAAGAGTGGCGGAGCACAGATACGCAGTATTTT	CASSQEWRSTDTQYF
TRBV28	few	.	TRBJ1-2	TGTGCCAGCAGTTCATTCTATGGCTACACCTTC	CASSSFYGYTF
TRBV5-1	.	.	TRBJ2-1	TGCGCCAGCAGCTTGGGGGGGGGCACCTACAATGAGCAGTTCTTC	CASSLGGGTYNEQFF
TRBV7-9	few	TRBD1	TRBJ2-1	TGTGCCAGCAGCCCAGTGGGTGTGGCTTTGGCCGGGACAGCTATACTCTTC	CASSPVGVALAGTAILF
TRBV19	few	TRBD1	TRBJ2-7	TGTGCCAGTAGTCGAGGAGGAGACAGGGGGCACGAGCAGTACTTC	CASSRGGDRGHEQYF
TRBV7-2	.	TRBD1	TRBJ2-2	TGTGCCAGCAGCTCTATGGACAGGGGAGGGGACGGGGAGCTGTTTTTT	CASSSMDRGGDGELFF
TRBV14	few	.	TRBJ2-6	TGTGCCAGCAGCCCTCCGGGGGCTGGGGCCAACGTCCTGACTTTC	CASSPPGAGANVLTF
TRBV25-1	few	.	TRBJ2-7	TGTGCCAGCAGTGCGCTGACTAGATACGAGCAGTACTTC	CASSALTRYEQYF
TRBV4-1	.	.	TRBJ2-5	TGCGCCAGCAGCCAACCTTTAGAGACCCAGTACTTC	CASSQPLETQYF
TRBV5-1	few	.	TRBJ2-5	TGCGCCAGCAGCCAGGACATTCCGCGGGGGACCCAGTACTTC	CASSQDIPRGTQYF
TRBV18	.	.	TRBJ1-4	TGTGCCAGCTCACCAACGATCAGGGATAATGAAAAACTGTTTTTT	CASSPTIRDNEKLFF
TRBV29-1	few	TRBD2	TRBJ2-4	TGCAGCGTTGATCCTGGCGGGAGAGGGAGTTCTCAGTACTTC	CSVDPGGRGSSQYF
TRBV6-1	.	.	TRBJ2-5	TGTGCCAGCAGTGAAAGAGGTCTAGCGCCAGAGACCCAGTACTTC	CASSERGLAPETQYF
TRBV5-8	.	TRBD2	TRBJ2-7	TGTGCCAGCCCCTCCGGGACTAGCCCCGAGCAGTACTTC	CASPSGTSPEQYF
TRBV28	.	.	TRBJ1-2	TGTGCCAGCATTGGACAGTCCTATGGCTACACCTTC	CASIGQSYGYTF
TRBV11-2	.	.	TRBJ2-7	TGTGCCAGCAGCAGAACGGACAGCTACGAGCAGTACTTC	CASSRTDSYEQYF
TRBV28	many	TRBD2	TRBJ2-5	TGTGCCACCGAGACTAGCGTGGGAGAGACCCAGTACTTC	CATETSVGETQYF
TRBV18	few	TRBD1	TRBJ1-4	TGTGCCAGCTCACCGGGACAGGGCGGCGCTAATGAAAAACTGTTTTTT	CASSPGQGGANEKLFF
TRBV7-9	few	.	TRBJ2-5	TGTGCCAGCATCGAGACAAGACAAGAGACCCAGTACTTC	CASIETRQETQYF
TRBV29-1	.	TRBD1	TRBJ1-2	TGCAGCGTTGTCCAGGGGGCCAGCTATGGCTACACCTTC	CSVVQGASYGYTF
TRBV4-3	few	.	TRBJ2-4	TGCGCCAGCAGCCAGGAGACAGGTCCAGCCAAAAACATTCAGTACTTC	CASSQETGPAKNIQYF
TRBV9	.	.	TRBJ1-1	TGTGCCAGCAGCGCGGGTCTTGTCGGGAACACTGAAGCTTTCTTT	CASSAGLVGNTEAFF
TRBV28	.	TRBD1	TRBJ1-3	TGTGCCAGCATTGGAGGGGACAGGGGGTTTGCTGGAAACACCATATATTTT	CASIGGDRGFAGNTIYF
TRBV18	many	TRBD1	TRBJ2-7	TGTGCCAGCTCAACCGGGACAGGGTCCGAGCAGTACTTC	CASSTGTGSEQYF
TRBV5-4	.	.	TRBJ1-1	TGTGCCAGCAGCTCAGCAGGCCCTTTGAACACTGAAGCTTTCTTT	CASSSAGPLNTEAFF
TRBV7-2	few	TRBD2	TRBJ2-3	TGTGCCAGCAGCCCAGGACTAGCGGGAGCCACAGATACGCAGTATTTT	CASSPGLAGATDTQYF
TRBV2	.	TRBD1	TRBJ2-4	TGTGCCAGCAGCCAAGGACAGGGACTAGCCAAAAACATTCAGTACTTC	CASSQGQGLAKNIQYF
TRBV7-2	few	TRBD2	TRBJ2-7	TGTGCCAGCAGCTTAGGGCTAGCGGTCTACGAGCAGTACTTC	CASSLGLAVYEQYF
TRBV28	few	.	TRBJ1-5	TGTGCCAGCAATGAAGATAAGAGTCAGCCCCAGCATTTT	CASNEDKSQPQHF
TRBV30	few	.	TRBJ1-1	TGTGCCTGGAGTGTTCGGAGGACTGAAGCTTTCTTT	CAWSVRRTEAFF
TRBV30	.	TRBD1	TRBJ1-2	TGTGCCTGGGGACAGGGCTATGGCTACACCTTC	CAWGQGYGYTF
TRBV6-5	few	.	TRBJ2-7	TGTGCCAGCAGTCGGCAGGACGAGCAGTACTTC	CASSRQDEQYF
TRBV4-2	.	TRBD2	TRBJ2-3	TGTGCCAGCAGCCAAGGACTAGCGGGAACTGAGGATACGCAGTATTTT	CASSQGLAGTEDTQYF
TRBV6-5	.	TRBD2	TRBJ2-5	TGTGCCAGCAGCCCGGGACTAGCGGAAGAGACCCAGTACTTC	CASSPGLAEETQYF
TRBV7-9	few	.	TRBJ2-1	TGTGCCAGCAGCATTGGAGGGGATGAGCAGTTCTTC	CASSIGGDEQFF